The 25 T cell receptor beta chains reported below all come from one sample, sequenced in a study of OX40 agonist ivuxolimab in advanced cancers. TCRdb keeps only in-frame clones here, not all; method: immunoSEQ multiplex PCR. The data show 50,000 to 60,000 clones, about 79% seen once. The sequencing here drew on CD4+ or CD8+ T cells sorted from blood, taken in a trial of the OX40 agonist ivuxolimab. The receptors shown here come from an adult with an advanced solid tumor such as melanoma, head and neck, liver or kidney cancer.

The J gene is TRBJ1-1, the V gene TRBV19; D remains ambiguous. The CDR3 sequence is 13 residues long. CDR1 is LNHDA and CDR2 is SQIVND in the germline V gene (reference sequence). V lost 3 bases, J lost 0 bases, and 5 bases lay in between. CDR3 bases: TGTGCCAGTAGTATGAGTATGAACACTGAAGCTTTCTTT. It is translated as CASSMSMNTEAFF.

V gene TRBV19 combines with J gene TRBJ2-1; no clear D gene. Looked up from germline, CDR1 is LNHDA and CDR2 is SQIVND (reference sequence). Trimming took 7 bases from V and 0 from J, leaving 16 bases between them. There are 16 residues in the CDR3. In DNA form, the CDR3 reads TGTGCCAGTACCTTTTCTCTTTGGAGCTCCTACAATGAGCAGTTCTTC. Protein sequence: CASTFSLWSSYNEQFF. Together with reference TRBV19 and TRBJ2-1, the CDR3 gives the full variable domain: DGGITQSPKYLFRKEGQNVTLSCEQNLNHDAMYWYRQDPGQGLRLIYYSQIVNDFQKGDIAEGYSVSREKKESFPLTVTSAQKNPTAFYLCASTFSLWSSYNEQFFGPGTRLTVL.

The chain is built from TRBV28 and TRBJ2-7, with a weak D call TRBD1 (5 bases). This CDR3 is 12 amino acids long. CDR1 is MDHEN and CDR2 is SYDVKM in the germline V gene. Trimming removed 7 bases at V and 4 bases at J, with 11 bases between. CDR3 sequence reads: CASTRTKYEQYF. The CDR3 region has the DNA TGTGCCAGCACCAGGACAAAGTACGAGCAGTACTTC. Supplemented by reference TRBV28 and TRBJ2-7, the full variable domain reads DVKVTQSSRYLVKRTGEKVFLECVQDMDHENMFWYRQDPGLGLRLIYFSYDVKMKEKGDIPEGYSVSREKKERFSLILESASTNQTSMYLCASTRTKYEQYFGPGTRLTVT.

The chain joins TRBV7-6 to TRBJ2-1; 7 bases line up with TRBD2. Germline CDR1 SGHVS, CDR2 FNYEAQ. The CDR3 runs to 16 residues. With V trimmed by 5 bases and J by 5 bases, 12 bases remained unmatched. The CDR3 sequence: CASSPTGGSSNNEQFF. CDR3 coding DNA: TGTGCCAGCAGCCCGACGGGCGGGAGTTCCAACAATGAGCAGTTCTTC.

The J gene is TRBJ2-1, the V gene TRBV4-3; 9 bases align to TRBD1. The germline gives CDR1 LGHNA, CDR2 YSLEER. V was pared by 1 base and J by 7 bases, with 11 bases of the junction left unmatched. This CDR3 is built from 17 residues. The CDR3 reads CASSQVRGTGFLNEQFF. In DNA form, the CDR3 reads TGCGCCAGCAGCCAAGTCAGAGGGACAGGGTTTCTAAATGAGCAGTTCTTC.

This sequence joins TRBV15 and TRBJ2-5, with D uncertain. The germline V and J ends were trimmed by 0 bases and 2 bases, with 4 bases remaining between them. This CDR3 spans 13 amino acids. The germline CDR1 and CDR2 sequences are LNHNV and YYDKDF (reference sequence). The CDR3, as DNA: TGTGCCACCAGCAGAGAGGGTCAAGAGACCCAGTACTTC. Protein product: CATSREGQETQYF.

The V and J genes are TRBV30 and TRBJ2-7; 10 bases agree with TRBD2. Germline loops: CDR1 GTSNPN, CDR2 SVGIG (reference sequence). CDR3 length: 15 amino acids. V shed 2 bases and J 3 bases; nucleotides not matched to a gene: 7. The CDR3 coding sequence is TGTGCCTGGAGTCCTCTAGCGGGGGCGCACTACGAGCAGTACTTC. This translates into CAWSPLAGAHYEQYF.

The chain's CDR3 is CASSWNREQFF. CDR3 nucleotides: TGTGCCAGCAGTTGGAACAGAGAGCAGTTCTTC. The chain employs TRBV2 and TRBJ2-1; unclear D gene. Trimming shortened V by 5 bases and J by 10 bases, and 9 bases separated the two germline ends. Per germline, CDR1 SNHLY and CDR2 FYNNEI. The CDR3 consists of 11 residues.

The J gene is TRBJ1-4, the V gene TRBV6-1; TRBD1 agrees at 7 bases. CDR3 length: 15 residues. The V segment lost 6 bases and the J segment 2 bases; nucleotides outside the gene matches: 6. CDR1 is MNHNS and CDR2 is SASEGT in the germline V gene. CDR3 in DNA: TGTGCCAGCAGGGAGACAGGGAGGACTAATGAAAAACTGTTTTTT. Its translation is CASRETGRTNEKLFF.

V is TRBV15 and J is TRBJ2-3; 7 nucleotides match TRBD2. Germline V gene sequence: CDR1 LNHNV, CDR2 YYDKDF (reference sequence). Unmatched junction bases numbered 15, after V lost 8 bases and J lost 7 bases. The CDR3 runs 15 residues. CDR3 coding DNA: TGTGCCACCTCACAACTAGCGACAGTCACGAATACGCAGTATTTT. As protein: CATSQLATVTNTQYF.

The rearrangement uses TRBV7-8 and TRBJ1-5, with D unresolved. V was clipped by 5 bases and J by 7 bases, with 12 bases between them. Germline V gene lookup returns CDR1 SGHVS and CDR2 FQNEAQ. The CDR3 runs 13 residues. CDR3 protein: CASSLVPGQPQHF. CDR3 nucleotide sequence: TGTGCCAGCAGCCTGGTCCCTGGGCAGCCCCAGCATTTT.

The V and J genes are TRBV11-3 and TRBJ2-7, with 9 positions matching TRBD1. The germline CDR1 and CDR2 sequences are SGHNT and YENEEA. The V and J ends lost 4 bases and 9 bases, in that order; junction bases with no gene match: 13. This CDR3 has 15 residues. The CDR3 nucleotides are TGTGCCAGCAGCTCTCACAGGGGGCCTCCTACGGGGCAGTACTTC. This encodes CASSSHRGPPTGQYF.

This rearrangement joins TRBV6-1 to TRBJ1-5; TRBD1 matches 9 bases. The CDR3 extends over 15 amino acids. Germline V lookup: CDR1 MNHNS, CDR2 SASEGT. Trimming removed 2 bases from V and 5 bases from J; junction bases left unmatched: 4. For the CDR3, the DNA is TGTGCCAGCAGTGAAAGGGGACAGGGCTATCAGCCCCAGCATTTT. It yields the protein CASSERGQGYQPQHF.

The chain couples TRBV9 to TRBJ2-5, with TRBD1 matching over 9 bases. The better agreement between TRBJ2-7 and the DNA end casts doubt on the J call. This CDR3 contains 14 residues. Germline V lookup: CDR1 SGDLS, CDR2 YYNGEE. The CDR3 nucleotides read TGTGCCAGCAGCGTACATGACAGGGGGGCCGAGCAGTACTTC. This encodes CASSVHDRGAEQYF.

The chain joins TRBV7-2 to TRBJ2-5; D not resolved. Deletions cut 1 base from V and 5 bases from J, with 8 bases between. CDR1 SGHTA and CDR2 FQGNSA come from the germline V gene. The CDR3 is 13 amino acids. This CDR3 is CASSLVRLETQYF. In DNA form, the CDR3 reads TGTGCCAGCAGCTTAGTTCGATTGGAGACCCAGTACTTC.

The gene calls are TRBV7-2 and TRBJ1-1; tentative D call: TRBD1 (6 bases). This CDR3 has 12 residues. V lost 1 base and J 11 bases, leaving 11 bases between the germline ends. Per the germline V gene, CDR1 is SGHTA and CDR2 is FQGNSA. CDR3 amino acids: CASSLVVGGAFF. The CDR3 DNA sequence: TGTGCCAGCAGCTTAGTGGTAGGGGGGGCTTTCTTT.

This clone has just a few counts. V is TRBV9 and J is TRBJ2-1; the D call may be TRBD1 or TRBD2 (5 bases each). Germline CDR1 reads SGDLS; CDR2 reads YYNGEE. The CDR3 is made up of 15 amino acids. V dropped 3 bases and J dropped 5 bases, with 15 bases sitting between them. The CDR3 sequence: CASSGGSKGDNEQFF. The CDR3 DNA is TGTGCCAGCAGCGGCGGGTCTAAAGGGGACAATGAGCAGTTCTTC.

This chain links TRBV19 with TRBJ2-7; D ambiguous. This CDR3 region has 12 residues. V lost 4 bases to trimming and J lost 5 bases, with 9 bases between them. In germline, CDR1 is LNHDA, CDR2 SQIVND (reference sequence). CDR3 amino acids: CASSKRTDEQYF. DNA for the CDR3: TGTGCCAGTAGTAAGAGGACCGACGAGCAGTACTTC. Using reference TRBV19 and TRBJ2-7 for the parts outside the CDR3, the full variable domain is DGGITQSPKYLFRKEGQNVTLSCEQNLNHDAMYWYRQDPGQGLRLIYYSQIVNDFQKGDIAEGYSVSREKKESFPLTVTSAQKNPTAFYLCASSKRTDEQYFGPGTRLTVT.

The chain combines TRBV4-2 with TRBJ2-5, with D possibly matching TRBD2 (5 bases). The CDR3 has 14 amino acids. Trimming took off 4 bases at V and 2 bases at J, with 11 bases between the two ends. Germline V lookup: CDR1 LGHNA, CDR2 YNFKEQ. The CDR3 bases are TGTGCCAGCAGCCTAAAGAGCGGACAAGAGACCCAGTACTTC. This codes for CASSLKSGQETQYF.

The V and J genes are TRBV19 and TRBJ2-3; D gene unclear. CDR3 length equals 14 residues. V dropped 1 base and J dropped 6 bases, with 11 bases sitting between them. Germline CDR1 is LNHDA and CDR2 is SQIVND (reference sequence). The CDR3: CASSIGGSIDTQYF. The DNA of the CDR3 is TGTGCCAGTAGTATAGGAGGTAGTATTGATACGCAGTATTTT.

This clone appeared a few times. V is TRBV29-1 and J is TRBJ2-1; TRBD1 might be the D (7 bases). The V gene lost 6 bases and the J gene lost 4 bases, with 19 bases spanning the gap. CDR1 and CDR2 (germline): SQVTM, ANQGSEA. The CDR3 has 15 amino acids. For the CDR3, the DNA is TGCAGCGTCAAGAGGGGGCGGGACAGATACAATGAGCAGTTCTTC. Protein product: CSVKRGRDRYNEQFF.

This clone appeared once. The germline gene is not matched at one end of the junction; a read error may be the cause. The chain recombines TRBV27 with TRBJ2-3; D not certain. This CDR3 is 15 amino acids long. In germline, CDR1 is MNHEY, CDR2 SMNVEV (reference sequence). This CDR3 is CVSLDRKTGLDTQYF. CDR3 coding DNA: TGTGTCAGCTTGGATAGAAAGACCGGCCTAGATACGCAGTATTTT.

The chain has TRBV9 and TRBJ2-3; possibly TRBD2 for D (5 bases). In germline, CDR1 is SGDLS, CDR2 YYNGEE. CDR3 length: 15 amino acids. V lost 0 bases to trimming and J lost 1 base, with 9 bases between them. The CDR3 DNA follows: TGTGCCAGCAGCGTAGGCGATAGCGGCACAGATACGCAGTATTTT. It translates to CASSVGDSGTDTQYF.

This clone was observed a handful of times. One junction end does not reproduce the germline sequence, and a read error may be involved. The chain combines TRBV4-2 with TRBJ2-2; 7 nucleotides align to TRBD1. Germline CDR1 is LGHNA and CDR2 is YNFKEQ. The CDR3 runs 16 residues. CDR3 loop: CASGQPVGGESGELFF. The CDR3 DNA sequence: TGTGCCAGCGGCCAGCCGGTAGGGGGCGAGTCCGGGGAGCTGTTTTTT.

CDR3 in DNA: TGTGCCACCAGCAGATCCAGGACAGGGCTTAACTATGGCTACACCTTC. It translates to CATSRSRTGLNYGYTF. The chain is built from TRBV15 and TRBJ1-2, with 8 bases lining up with TRBD1. This CDR3 region has 16 residues. Trimming at V came to 2 bases and at J to 1 base, leaving 6 bases not matched to a gene. Looked up from germline, CDR1 is LNHNV and CDR2 is YYDKDF (reference sequence).